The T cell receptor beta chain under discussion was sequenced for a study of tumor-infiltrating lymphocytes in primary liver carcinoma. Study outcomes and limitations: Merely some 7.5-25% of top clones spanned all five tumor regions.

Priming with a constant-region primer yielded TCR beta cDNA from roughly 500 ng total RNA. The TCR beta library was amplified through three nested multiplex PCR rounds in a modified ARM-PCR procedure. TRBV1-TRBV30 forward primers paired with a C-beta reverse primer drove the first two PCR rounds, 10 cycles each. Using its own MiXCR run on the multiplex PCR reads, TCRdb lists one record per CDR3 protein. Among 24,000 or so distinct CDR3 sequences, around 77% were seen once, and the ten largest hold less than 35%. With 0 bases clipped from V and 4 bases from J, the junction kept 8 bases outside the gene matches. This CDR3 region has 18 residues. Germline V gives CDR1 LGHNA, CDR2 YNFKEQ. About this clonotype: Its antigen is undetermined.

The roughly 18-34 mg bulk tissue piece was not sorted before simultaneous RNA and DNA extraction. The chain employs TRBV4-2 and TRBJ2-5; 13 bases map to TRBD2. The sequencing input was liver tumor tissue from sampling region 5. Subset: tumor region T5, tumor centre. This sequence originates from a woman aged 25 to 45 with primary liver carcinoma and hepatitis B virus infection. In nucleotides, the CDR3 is TGTGCCAGCAGCCAAGATGCGGGGACTAGCGGGACCTTAGAGACCCAGTACTTC. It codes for CASSQDAGTSGTLETQYF.